The clone carrying this T cell receptor (beta chain) appeared a few times. Its target is unknown. MiXCR, applied by TCRdb to the reads, yields one record per CDR3 protein. There are some 800,000 distinct CDR3 sequences in the sample; 30% to 35% occur only once, and approximately 13% lies in the top ten. This record comes from a study of T cell repertoires in cytomegalovirus infection. Study-wide context: Peptides in the study included HLA-C-restricted and HLA-B-restricted CMV epitopes. In public TCR beta signatures, there were indications of both CMV infection and matching HLA type. Study outcomes and limitations: Individuals carrying CMV plus the relevant HLA were identified by cumulative frequency of public TCR beta families. CMV-specific TCR beta clonotypes restricted by HLA-C dominated the ex vivo response.

CDR3 size: 17 residues. Germline CDR1 and CDR2: LNHDA and SQIVND (reference sequence). Trimming pared 1 base from V and 3 bases from J, leaving 15 bases between. Specimen: cultured CD8+ T cells from PBMCs, collected from culture after CMV antigen stimulation. The gene calls are TRBV19 and TRBJ2-2, with D maybe TRBD2 (5 bases). This TCR was recovered from a human donor in good health (CMV status not recorded). Some clones in this sample may be carry-over from other donors' samples. The CDR3 DNA is TGTGCCAGTAGTATAGGGTTGGACTCCGCCTACACCGGGGAGCTGTTTTTT. Encoded protein: CASSIGLDSAYTGELFF.